This T cell receptor (beta chain) stems from a study of T cells in Graves' hyperthyroidism and ophthalmopathy. The CDR3 has 14 residues. From germline, CDR1 is SGHRS and CDR2 YFSETQ. V lost 4 bases to trimming and J lost 4 bases; unmatched junction nucleotides: 7. Amplified TCR beta CDR3 regions came from RNA transcripts. Initially, a first-round RT-PCR of the TCR CDR3 employed the HTBI primer set. MiXCR was run by TCRdb on the multiplex PCR reads, yielding one entry per CDR3 protein. The sample yields around 300,000 distinct CDR3 sequences, roughly 13% seen once. Material: blood. The receptor's source is a woman under 40 with Graves' hyperthyroidism that later progressed to Graves' ophthalmopathy. The V call is TRBV5-1, the J call TRBJ1-1; 7 bases align to TRBD1. The CDR3 bases are TGCGCCAGCAGCCGGGAATACAGGGGCACTGAAGCTTTCTTT. The encoded protein is CASSREYRGTEAFF.